A single sample gave rise to the 21 T cell receptor beta chains below, sequenced in a study of T-cell reconstitution after alpha-beta-depleted transplantation in children. The library targeted TCRbeta and was prepared with unique molecular identifiers. TCRdb used MiXCR to reprocess the PCR reads, holding one entry per CDR3 protein. The repertoire holds 550,000 to 600,000 distinct CDR3 sequences, approximately 22% seen once, with 14% in the top ten. Sequencing was performed on PBMCs, mostly from graft donor cells, taken 360 days after TCRalphabeta/CD19-depleted stem cell transplant. Receptor source: a boy in the first two years of life who had a stem cell transplant for acute myeloid leukemia, so the T cells may come from the graft donor.

This clonotype was found a few times. The chain uses TRBV12-3 or TRBV12-4 and TRBJ2-3; 9 positions match TRBD2. The V segment lost 1 base and the J segment 0 bases; nucleotides outside the gene matches: 11. The CDR3 runs 19 residues. CDR3 DNA sequence: TGTGCCAGCAGTTTAGTAGCGGGGGTGGATCCAGCTAGCACAGATACGCAGTATTTT. Protein product: CASSLVAGVDPASTDTQYF.

This clonotype was observed a few times. The rearrangement uses TRBV6-1 and TRBJ1-2, with D perhaps TRBD1 (5 bases). The CDR3 covers 16 residues. V gave up 7 bases and J gave up 4 bases, with 22 bases separating them. Germline V lookup: CDR1 MNHNS, CDR2 SASEGT. CDR3 protein: CASTSAGGEAFYGYTF. DNA of the CDR3: TGTGCCAGCACAAGCGCGGGGGGGGAGGCCTTCTATGGCTACACCTTC.

This clonotype was found many times. The chain links TRBV20-1 to TRBJ2-3, with 10 bases identical to TRBD2. The CDR3 runs 15 residues. Unmatched junction bases numbered 10, after V lost 6 bases and J lost 4 bases. CDR1 and CDR2 (germline): DFQATT, SNEGSKA (reference sequence). The CDR3 protein is CSALSGGGLADTQYF. The CDR3, as DNA: TGCAGTGCCTTAAGCGGGGGGGGCCTCGCAGATACGCAGTATTTT.

This clonotype was seen a few times. The chain carries TRBV7-2 and TRBJ2-3, with D possibly TRBD2 on 5 matching bases. The V end lost 5 bases, the J end lost 4 bases, and 13 bases lay between the germline ends. There are 14 residues in the CDR3. The germline CDR1 and CDR2 sequences are SGHTA and FQGNSA. As DNA, the CDR3 is TGTGCCAGCAGCCCCTACGTTAGCGCAGATACGCAGTATTTT. The encoded protein is CASSPYVSADTQYF.

This chain connects TRBV7-3 to TRBJ2-2; D unresolved. With 4 bases removed from V and 0 bases from J, the gap between germline ends came to 9 bases. Germline lookup yields CDR1 SGHTA and CDR2 FQGTGA. This CDR3 is built from 15 residues. The CDR3 DNA follows: TGTGCCAGCAGCTCAGAGACGACGAACACCGGGGAGCTGTTTTTT. It translates to CASSSETTNTGELFF. The full variable domain, its missing parts supplied by reference TRBV7-3 and TRBJ2-2, is GAGVSQTPSNKVTEKGKYVELRCDPISGHTALYWYRQSLGQGPEFLIYFQGTGAADDSGLPNDRFFAVRPEGSVSTLKIQRTERGDSAVYLCASSSETTNTGELFFGEGSRLTVL.

The chain combines TRBV4-3 with TRBJ2-2, with 7 bases aligning to TRBD2. CDR3 length equals 17 residues. Trimming cost V 3 bases and J 0 bases; bases outside gene matches: 7. Germline CDR1 is LGHNA and CDR2 is YSLEER. The chain's CDR3 is CASSHHLAETNTGELFF. CDR3 in DNA: TGCGCCAGCAGCCATCATCTAGCGGAGACGAACACCGGGGAGCTGTTTTTT.

This clonotype was picked up a small number of times. CDR3 loop: CATSRDYPGQHYQPQHF. CDR3 DNA sequence: TGTGCCACCAGCAGAGATTACCCGGGACAGCACTATCAGCCCCAGCATTTT. The gene calls are TRBV15 and TRBJ1-5; the match to TRBD1 covers 7 bases. This CDR3 contains 17 residues. CDR1 is LNHNV and CDR2 is YYDKDF in the germline V gene (reference sequence). With 0 bases clipped from V and 5 bases from J, the junction kept 10 bases outside the gene matches.

J is TRBJ1-5 and V is TRBV20-1; D is undetermined. Looked up from germline, CDR1 is DFQATT and CDR2 is SNEGSKA (reference sequence). Trimming took 0 bases from V and 1 from J, leaving 10 bases between them. The CDR3 spans 15 residues. CDR3 residues: CSAREGLQSNQPQHF. The CDR3, as DNA: TGCAGTGCTAGAGAAGGGCTCCAAAGCAATCAGCCCCAGCATTTT.

The chain combines TRBV5-6 with TRBJ2-3; D might be TRBD2 (6 bases). V gave up 3 bases and J gave up 6 bases, with 17 bases separating them. Germline CDR1 is SGHDT and CDR2 is YYEEEE. The length of the CDR3 is 15 residues. In nucleotides, the CDR3 is TGTGCCAGCAGCTGGGGAGCGGGTCATAGGGATACGCAGTATTTT. Encoded protein: CASSWGAGHRDTQYF.

This clonotype has more than one count but fewer than ten. The chain employs TRBV20-1 and TRBJ2-7; TRBD2 matches at 12 bases. V was clipped by 6 bases and J by 0 bases; unmatched bases: 3. The CDR3 has 14 amino acids. CDR1 and CDR2 (germline): DFQATT, SNEGSKA (reference sequence). The CDR3 sequence is CSATSGGPSYEQYV. The CDR3 DNA sequence: TGCAGTGCAACTAGCGGGGGGCCCTCCTACGAGCAGTACGTC.

In this sample, this clonotype turned up many times. V is TRBV5-5 and J is TRBJ1-1; no clear D. Germline assignment: CDR1 SGHKS and CDR2 YYEKEE (reference sequence). Trimming cost V 0 bases and J 4 bases, with 7 bases left between them. The CDR3 loop spans 13 amino acids. CDR3 region: CASSLGAPTEAFF. For the CDR3, the DNA is TGTGCCAGCAGCTTGGGGGCCCCCACTGAAGCTTTCTTT.

In its sample, this clonotype was seen once. V and J are TRBV10-1 and TRBJ1-5; no firm D call. The CDR3 has 16 amino acids. Germline values: CDR1 WNHNN, CDR2 SYGVQD (reference sequence). V dropped 8 bases and J dropped 0 bases, with 17 bases sitting between them. The CDR3 bases are TGCGCCAGCGAAGACGTTTTTCAAAATAGCAATCAGCCCCAGCATTTT. This encodes CASEDVFQNSNQPQHF.

The sample holds many counts of this clonotype. The J gene is TRBJ1-2, the V gene TRBV6-5; a possible D gene is TRBD1 (5 bases). This CDR3 has 15 amino acids. Germline CDR1 MNHEY, CDR2 SVGAGI. V was cut by 2 bases and J by 7 bases, with 17 bases left in between. This CDR3 is CASSYPGAVGGGYTF. CDR3 nucleotide sequence: TGTGCCAGCAGTTACCCGGGAGCCGTTGGGGGTGGCTACACCTTC.

V gene TRBV6-2 or TRBV6-3 combines with J gene TRBJ2-2; maybe TRBD1 (5 bases). The CDR3 spans 17 residues. CDR1 is MNHEY and CDR2 is SVGEGT in the germline V gene. Trimming left V 2 bases short and J 0 bases short, with 13 bases between. CDR3 sequence: CASSYPPDRPNTGELFF. The CDR3 DNA follows: TGTGCCAGCAGTTACCCCCCTGACAGACCGAACACCGGGGAGCTGTTTTTT.

This clonotype showed up just once. The rearrangement links TRBV6-1 to TRBJ1-1; D uncertain. Trimming cost V 2 bases and J 11 bases, with 6 bases left between them. Germline V lookup: CDR1 MNHNS, CDR2 SASEGT. The CDR3 covers 10 residues. In DNA, the CDR3 is TGTGCCAGCAGTGAAAATCAGGCTTTCTTT. Residues: CASSENQAFF.

This clonotype was counted many times. The chain recombines TRBV25-1 with TRBJ2-2; D unclear. Trimming took 1 base from V and 4 from J, leaving 13 bases between them. The CDR3 has 16 residues. CDR1 and CDR2 from the germline V gene are MGHDK and SYGVNS. CDR3 coding DNA: TGTGCCAGCAGTGAATCAGATAGGTATCGCACCGGGGAGCTGTTTTTT. Protein product: CASSESDRYRTGELFF. Supplemented by reference TRBV25-1 and TRBJ2-2, the full variable domain reads EADIYQTPRYLVIGTGKKITLECSQTMGHDKMYWYQQDPGMELHLIHYSYGVNSTEKGDLSSESTVSRIRTEHFPLTLESARPSHTSQYLCASSESDRYRTGELFFGEGSRLTVL.

This clonotype was counted only a few times. The chain is built from TRBV7-2 and TRBJ2-7; 7 positions match TRBD1. The CDR3 sequence is 13 residues long. CDR1 and CDR2 from the germline V gene are SGHTA and FQGNSA. Unmatched junction bases numbered 5, after V lost 4 bases and J lost 5 bases. The CDR3: CASSWGTADEQYF. The DNA of the CDR3 is TGTGCCAGCAGCTGGGGGACAGCCGACGAGCAGTACTTC.

This clonotype has more than one count but fewer than ten. J is TRBJ2-1 and V is TRBV27; 8 positions agree with TRBD2. Per germline, CDR1 MNHEY and CDR2 SMNVEV (reference sequence). V trimming: 6 bases; J trimming: 8 bases; junction bases outside the gene matches: 6. The length of the CDR3 is 13 residues. In DNA form, the CDR3 reads TGTGCCAGCAGCCGACTAGCGTTCGATGAGCAGTTCTTC. Protein product: CASSRLAFDEQFF.

The rearrangement links TRBV12-3 or TRBV12-4 to TRBJ2-7, with D hard to call. CDR3 length: 14 amino acids. V gave up 1 base and J gave up 3 bases, with 10 bases separating them. DNA for the CDR3: TGTGCCAGCAGTTTAGGAAACGCAAACTACGAGCAGTACTTC. Protein: CASSLGNANYEQYF.

J is TRBJ2-5 and V is TRBV20-1; D ambiguous. Germline V lookup: CDR1 DFQATT, CDR2 SNEGSKA (reference sequence). Trimming took 0 bases from V and 1 from J, leaving 12 bases between them. The CDR3 loop spans 15 amino acids. CDR3 in amino acids: CSARDSRIPQETQYF. The CDR3 DNA sequence: TGCAGTGCTAGAGATTCCCGGATCCCCCAAGAGACCCAGTACTTC.

This clonotype was seen at least ten times. This chain joins TRBV12-3 or TRBV12-4 and TRBJ2-7, with D maybe TRBD1 (5 bases). Deletions cut 2 bases from V and 3 bases from J, with 8 bases between. This CDR3 comprises 13 residues. The CDR3 protein is CASSLKTGYEQYV. The CDR3 DNA reads as TGTGCCAGCAGTTTAAAAACAGGCTACGAGCAGTACGTC.